This TCR beta chain is drawn from a study of cytomegalovirus exposure and HLA in healthy donors. Across the study: As released early, the data held some 85 million unique TCRs from HLA-typed donors.

PCR involved 60 Vbeta and 13 Jbeta primers. Sequenced by immunoSEQ multiplex PCR; TCRdb stores in-frame clones only, minus some. The repertoire includes over 200,000 clones, over 80% of them detected once, and around 6% sits in the top ten. V was clipped by 5 bases and J by 4 bases; unmatched bases: 6. CDR3 size: 14 residues. Germline V CDR1 and CDR2: MNHEY, SMNVEV (reference sequence). The sequenced sample consisted of PBMCs. The chain employs TRBV27 and TRBJ2-7, with 9 bases that match TRBD2. This TCR was sampled from a man between 40 and 49 years old in good health and CMV-seropositive. DNA of the CDR3: TGTGCCAGCAGTCCGACTAGCGGAGGATACGAGCAGTACTTC. Protein product: CASSPTSGGYEQYF.